This entry features one T cell receptor beta chain sequence. The antigen remains undetermined. With 3 bases clipped from V and 6 bases from J, the junction kept 2 bases outside the gene matches. Germline values: CDR1 SGDLS, CDR2 YYNGEE. This CDR3 comprises 12 residues. This sample is drawn from a study of post-analysis software for immune sequencing data. Findings and caveats of the study: F measure showed strong co-clustering of same-batch samples. A handful of TRBV segments appeared more often in patients than in controls, and TRBV5-6, TRBV5-1 and TRBV20-1 were among these.

Incorporated into the TCR beta cDNA libraries were unique molecular identifiers, which served to reduce PCR and sequencing biases. TCRdb ran MiXCR on the PCR reads and lists one entry per CDR3 protein. This table holds 820,000 or so distinct CDR3 sequences, around 53% found once. The sample comprised blood. The receptor was derived from a girl aged 10-17 years with multiple sclerosis. The gene calls are TRBV9 and TRBJ1-2; 7 bases are a match to TRBD1. The CDR3 spells CASSARGDGYTF. The CDR3 coding sequence is TGTGCCAGCAGCGCCAGGGGGGATGGCTACACCTTC. The full variable domain, with the rest looked up from reference TRBV9 and TRBJ1-2, is DSGVTQTPKHLITATGQRVTLRCSPRSGDLSVYWYQQSLDQGLQFLIQYYNGEERAKGNILERFSAQQFPDLHSELNLSSLELGDSALYFCASSARGDGYTFGSGTRLTVV.